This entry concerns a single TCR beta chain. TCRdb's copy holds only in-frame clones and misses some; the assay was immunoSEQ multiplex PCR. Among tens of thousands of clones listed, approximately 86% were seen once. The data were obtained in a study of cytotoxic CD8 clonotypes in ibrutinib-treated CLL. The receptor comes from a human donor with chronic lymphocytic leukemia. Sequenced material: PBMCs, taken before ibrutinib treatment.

The CDR3 coding sequence is TGTGCCAGCAGTTACGGACAGGGTACAGGACAGCCCCAGCATTTT. Translating it yields CASSYGQGTGQPQHF. V is TRBV6-5 and J is TRBJ1-5; 8 nucleotides line up with TRBD1. CDR1 and CDR2 (germline): MNHEY, SVGAGI. V dropped 2 bases and J dropped 7; count of bases not matched to a gene: 7. The CDR3 totals 15 residues.